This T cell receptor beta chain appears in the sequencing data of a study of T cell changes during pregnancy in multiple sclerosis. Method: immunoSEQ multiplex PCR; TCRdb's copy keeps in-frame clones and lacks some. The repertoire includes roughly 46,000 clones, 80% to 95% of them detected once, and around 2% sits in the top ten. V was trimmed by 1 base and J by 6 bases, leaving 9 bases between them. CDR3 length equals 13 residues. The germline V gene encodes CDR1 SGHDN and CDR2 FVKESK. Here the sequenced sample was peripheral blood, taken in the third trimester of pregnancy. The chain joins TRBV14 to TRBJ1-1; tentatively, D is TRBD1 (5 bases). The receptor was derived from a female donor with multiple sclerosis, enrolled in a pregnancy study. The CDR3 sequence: CASSQVRGSEAFF. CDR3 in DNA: TGTGCCAGCAGCCAAGTTAGGGGATCTGAAGCTTTCTTT.